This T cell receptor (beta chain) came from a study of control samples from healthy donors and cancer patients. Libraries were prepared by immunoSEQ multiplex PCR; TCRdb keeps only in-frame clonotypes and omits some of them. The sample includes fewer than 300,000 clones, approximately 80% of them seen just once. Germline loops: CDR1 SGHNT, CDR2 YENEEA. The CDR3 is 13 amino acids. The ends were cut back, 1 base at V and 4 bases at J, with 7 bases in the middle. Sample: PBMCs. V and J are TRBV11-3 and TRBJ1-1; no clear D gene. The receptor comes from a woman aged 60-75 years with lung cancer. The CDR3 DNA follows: TGTGCCAGCAGCTTAGTAAGTGGCACTGAAGCTTTCTTT. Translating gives CASSLVSGTEAFF.